What follows is one T cell receptor (beta chain) and its context. Its antigen has not been determined. No base qualities exist here, and no much larger clone lies one base off it. Collection of tumor samples took place before definitive surgery or chemotherapy. Genomic DNA extraction was performed by the MD Anderson Biospecimen Extraction Resource, and TCR sequencing was carried out by the MD Anderson Cancer Genomics Laboratory. High-throughput TCR profiling via ImmunoSEQ was performed on the approximately 95 tumor samples. The authors processed their data as follows. The repertoire diversity metrics included richness (unique productive sequences), clonality, evenness and relatedness, and the Bhattacharyya coefficient was used to measure similarity between samples. Conclusions stayed consistent in a sensitivity analysis that left out TCRs with fewer than two reads. The immuneACCESS repertoire file appears here via TCRdb, limited to in-frame rearrangements. These files lack a portion of the clones; in checked studies, under half of the deficit traces to unresolved V genes, and the cause of the others is not known. V and J calls and clone size are copied from that table; D and trimming were computed from the DNA. Counted in this sample were more than 7,500 clones; 70% to 90% of them appeared once. Around 1.7% of the sample lies in the top ten.

Inclusive of the bounding cysteine and phenylalanine, the CDR3 is 15 residues long. Left in the record is the CDR3 DNA by itself, 45 bases read in frame from the first base. CDR1 LGHNA and CDR2 YSLEER are derived from the germline V gene. A distance of 9 bases separates the germline ends of V and J, which lose 0 bases and 1 base respectively. These data belong to a study of high-grade serous ovarian cancer treatment subgroups (dated by TCRdb to about 2021). General notes on the study: On average, each sample produced around 15,000 sequencing reads and some 7,000 unique TCR beta rearrangements. Of the approximately 30 patients in the cohort, around ten had no residual disease after primary surgery (R0), around ten were excellent NACT responders, and around ten were poor NACT responders. Under a laparoscopic triage algorithm, patients with high-grade serous ovarian cancer were grouped by complete gross resection or by neoadjuvant chemotherapy response, and the study profiled the TCR beta repertoires of these patients. In total there were approximately 96 samples, since every patient provided one primary tumor sample and two metastatic tumor samples. Paper-wide results and their limitations: TCR clonal relatedness correlated positively with neoantigen level and, by trend, with copy number variation and mutation load from whole-genome sequencing. Tumors from the same patient had repertoire similarity ranging from roughly 0.095 to 0.8, while tumors from different patients showed almost no similarity. The TCR repertoire analyses centered on CDR3, and CDR1 and CDR2 were not analyzed. Spatial information was not captured by bulk tumor TCR sequencing, so insight into HGSC tumor complexity and diversity was limited.

The chain joins TRBV4-3 to TRBJ1-1, with TRBD1 perhaps the D gene, on 6 matching bases. This clonotype originated in a human donor with high-grade serous ovarian cancer. The specimen was tumor tissue. The bases read TGCGCCAGCAGCCAAGAAGCACAGGGGAACACTGAAGCTTTCTTT. Protein translation: CASSQEAQGNTEAFF.